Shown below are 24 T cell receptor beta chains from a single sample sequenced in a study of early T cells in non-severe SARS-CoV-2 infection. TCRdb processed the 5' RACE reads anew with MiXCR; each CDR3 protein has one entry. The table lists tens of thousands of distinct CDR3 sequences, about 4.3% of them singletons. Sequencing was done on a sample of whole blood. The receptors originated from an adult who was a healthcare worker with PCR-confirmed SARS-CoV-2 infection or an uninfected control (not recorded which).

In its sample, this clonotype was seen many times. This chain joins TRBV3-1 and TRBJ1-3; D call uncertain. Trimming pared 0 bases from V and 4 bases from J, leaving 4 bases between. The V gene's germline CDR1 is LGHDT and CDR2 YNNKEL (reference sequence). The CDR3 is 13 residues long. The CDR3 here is CASSQDLGNTIYF. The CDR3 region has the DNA TGTGCCAGCAGCCAAGACCTCGGAAACACCATATATTTT.

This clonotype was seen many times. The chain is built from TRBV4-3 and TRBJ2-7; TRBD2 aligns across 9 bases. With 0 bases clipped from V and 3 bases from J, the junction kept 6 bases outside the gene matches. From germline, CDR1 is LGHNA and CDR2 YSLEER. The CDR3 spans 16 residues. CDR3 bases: TGCGCCAGCAGCCAAGATTTGCGGGGGGGCAACTACGAGCAGTACTTC. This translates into CASSQDLRGGNYEQYF.

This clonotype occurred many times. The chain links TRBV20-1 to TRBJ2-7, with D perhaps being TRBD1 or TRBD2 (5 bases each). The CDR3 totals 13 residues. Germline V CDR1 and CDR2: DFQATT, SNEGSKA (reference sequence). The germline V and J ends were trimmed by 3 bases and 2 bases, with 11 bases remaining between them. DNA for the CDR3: TGCAGTGCTAGGGGGACGAAAGCCTACGAGCAGTACTTC. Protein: CSARGTKAYEQYF.

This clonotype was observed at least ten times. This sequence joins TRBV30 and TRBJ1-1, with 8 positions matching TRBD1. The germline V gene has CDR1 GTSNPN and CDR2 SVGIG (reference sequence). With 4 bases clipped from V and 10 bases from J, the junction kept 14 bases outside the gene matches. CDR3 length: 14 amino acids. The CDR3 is CAWNPLGQGVGAFF. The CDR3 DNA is TGTGCCTGGAATCCCCTCGGACAGGGCGTAGGAGCTTTCTTT. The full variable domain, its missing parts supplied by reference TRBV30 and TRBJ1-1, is SQTIHQWPATLVQPVGSPLSLECTVEGTSNPNLYWYRQAAGRGLQLLFYSVGIGQISSEVPQNLSASRPQDRQFILSSKKLLLSDSGFYLCAWNPLGQGVGAFFGQGTRLTVV.

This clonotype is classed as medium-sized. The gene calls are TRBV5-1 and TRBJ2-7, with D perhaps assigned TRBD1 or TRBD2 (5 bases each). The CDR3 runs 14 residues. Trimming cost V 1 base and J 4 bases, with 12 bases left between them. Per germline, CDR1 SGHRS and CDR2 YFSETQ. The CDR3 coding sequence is TGCGCCAGCAGCTTGACTGACGGGACGTACGAGCAGTACTTC. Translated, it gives CASSLTDGTYEQYF.

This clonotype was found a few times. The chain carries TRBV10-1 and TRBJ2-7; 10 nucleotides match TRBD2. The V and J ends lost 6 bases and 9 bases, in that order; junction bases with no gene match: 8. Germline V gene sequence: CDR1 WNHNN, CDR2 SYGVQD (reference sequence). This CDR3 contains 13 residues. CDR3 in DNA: TGCGCCAGCAGCCCCTTAGCGGGAGGAGTGCAGTACTTC. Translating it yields CASSPLAGGVQYF.

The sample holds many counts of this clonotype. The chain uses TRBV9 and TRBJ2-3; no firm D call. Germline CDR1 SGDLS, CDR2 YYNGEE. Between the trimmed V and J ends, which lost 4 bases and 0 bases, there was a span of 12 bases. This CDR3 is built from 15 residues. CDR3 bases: TGTGCCAGCAGCAGCATCAGCACAAGCACAGATACGCAGTATTTT. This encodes CASSSISTSTDTQYF.

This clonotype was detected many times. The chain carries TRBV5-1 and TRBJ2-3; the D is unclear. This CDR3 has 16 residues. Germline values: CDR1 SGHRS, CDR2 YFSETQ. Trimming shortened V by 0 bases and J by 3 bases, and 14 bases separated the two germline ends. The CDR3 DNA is TGCGCCAGCAGCTTGGGATCTCTAGGGCCTACAGATACGCAGTATTTT. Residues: CASSLGSLGPTDTQYF. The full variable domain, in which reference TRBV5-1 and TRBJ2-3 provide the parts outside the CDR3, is KAGVTQTPRYLIKTRGQQVTLSCSPISGHRSVSWYQQTPGQGLQFLFEYFSETQRNKGNFPGRFSGRQFSNSRSEMNVSTLELGDSALYLCASSLGSLGPTDTQYFGPGTRLTVL.

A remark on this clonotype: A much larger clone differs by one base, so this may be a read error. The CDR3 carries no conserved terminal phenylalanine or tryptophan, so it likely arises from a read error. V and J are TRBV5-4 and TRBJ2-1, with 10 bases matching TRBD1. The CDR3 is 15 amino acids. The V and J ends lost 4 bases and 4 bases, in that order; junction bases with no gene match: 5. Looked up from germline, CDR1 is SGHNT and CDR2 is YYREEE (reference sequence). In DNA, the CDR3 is TGTGCCAGCAGCCCGGGACAGGGGCGATACAATGAGCAGTTCATC. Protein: CASSPGQGRYNEQFI.

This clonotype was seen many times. The CDR3 protein is CASRDWNTDTQYF. The CDR3 DNA reads as TGTGCCAGCCGGGACTGGAATACAGATACGCAGTATTTT. The rearrangement links TRBV6-1 to TRBJ2-3; D perhaps matches TRBD2 (6 bases). CDR1 is MNHNS, CDR2 SASEGT, per germline. V lost 8 bases and J 3 bases, leaving 12 bases between the germline ends. CDR3 length: 13 residues.

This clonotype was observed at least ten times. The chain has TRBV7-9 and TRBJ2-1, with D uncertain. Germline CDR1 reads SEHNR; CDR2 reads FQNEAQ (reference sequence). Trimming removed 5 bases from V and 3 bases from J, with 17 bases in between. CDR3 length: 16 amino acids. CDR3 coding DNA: TGTGCCAGCAGCCCTATTAGGGCAGTTTTCTACAATGAGCAGTTCTTC. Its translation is CASSPIRAVFYNEQFF.

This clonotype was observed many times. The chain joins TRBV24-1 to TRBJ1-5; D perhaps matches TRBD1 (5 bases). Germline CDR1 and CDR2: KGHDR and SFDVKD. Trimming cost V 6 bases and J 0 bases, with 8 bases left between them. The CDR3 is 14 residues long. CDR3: CATSSGNSNQPQHF. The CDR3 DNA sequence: TGTGCCACCAGTTCAGGGAATAGCAATCAGCCCCAGCATTTT.

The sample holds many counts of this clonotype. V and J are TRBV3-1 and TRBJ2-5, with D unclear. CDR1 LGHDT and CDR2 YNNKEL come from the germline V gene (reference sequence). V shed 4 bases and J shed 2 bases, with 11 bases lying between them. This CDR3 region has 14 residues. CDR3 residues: CASSPPQLQETQYF. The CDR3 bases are TGTGCCAGCAGCCCCCCACAGTTACAAGAGACCCAGTACTTC.

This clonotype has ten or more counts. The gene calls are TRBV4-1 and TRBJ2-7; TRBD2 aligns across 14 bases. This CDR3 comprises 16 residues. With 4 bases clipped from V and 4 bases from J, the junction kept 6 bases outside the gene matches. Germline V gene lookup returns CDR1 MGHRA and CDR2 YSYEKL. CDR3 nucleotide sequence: TGCGCCAGCAGCCCGACTAGCGGGAGGGCCTTTTACGAGCAGTACTTC. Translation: CASSPTSGRAFYEQYF.

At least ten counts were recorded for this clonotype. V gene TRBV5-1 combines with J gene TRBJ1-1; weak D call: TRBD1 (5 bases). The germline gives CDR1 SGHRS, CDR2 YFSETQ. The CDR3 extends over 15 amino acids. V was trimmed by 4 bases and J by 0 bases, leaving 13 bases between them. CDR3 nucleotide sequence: TGCGCCAGCAGCCCTTTCGAAGGGGTGAACACTGAAGCTTTCTTT. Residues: CASSPFEGVNTEAFF.

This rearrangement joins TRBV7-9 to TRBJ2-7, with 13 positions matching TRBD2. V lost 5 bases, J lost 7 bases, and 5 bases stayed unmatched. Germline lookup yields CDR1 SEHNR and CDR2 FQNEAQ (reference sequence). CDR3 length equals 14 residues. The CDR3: CASSPGLAGDEQYF. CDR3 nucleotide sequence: TGTGCCAGCAGCCCTGGACTAGCGGGAGATGAGCAGTACTTC.

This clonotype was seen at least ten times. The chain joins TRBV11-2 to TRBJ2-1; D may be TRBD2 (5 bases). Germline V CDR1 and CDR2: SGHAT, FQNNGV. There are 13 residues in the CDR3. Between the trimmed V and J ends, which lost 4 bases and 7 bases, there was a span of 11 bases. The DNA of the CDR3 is TGTGCCAGCAGCTATCGAGGGTGGAATGAGCAGTTCTTC. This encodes CASSYRGWNEQFF. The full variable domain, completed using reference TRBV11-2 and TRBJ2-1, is EAGVAQSPRYKIIEKRQSVAFWCNPISGHATLYWYQQILGQGPKLLIQFQNNGVVDDSQLPKDRFSAERLKGVDSTLKIQPAKLEDSAVYLCASSYRGWNEQFFGPGTRLTVL.

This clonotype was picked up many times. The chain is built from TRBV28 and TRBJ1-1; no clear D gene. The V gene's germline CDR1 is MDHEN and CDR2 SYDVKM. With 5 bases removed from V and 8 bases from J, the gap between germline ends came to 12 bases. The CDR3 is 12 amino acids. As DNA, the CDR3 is TGTGCCAGCAGTATACCGGGGAAAGAAGCTTTCTTT. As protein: CASSIPGKEAFF.

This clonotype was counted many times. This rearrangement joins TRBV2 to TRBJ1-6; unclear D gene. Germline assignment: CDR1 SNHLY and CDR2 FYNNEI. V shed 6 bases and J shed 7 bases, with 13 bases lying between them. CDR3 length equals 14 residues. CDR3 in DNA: TGTGCCAGCAGGATGACTGAGGGAAATTCACCCCTCCACTTT. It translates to CASRMTEGNSPLHF.

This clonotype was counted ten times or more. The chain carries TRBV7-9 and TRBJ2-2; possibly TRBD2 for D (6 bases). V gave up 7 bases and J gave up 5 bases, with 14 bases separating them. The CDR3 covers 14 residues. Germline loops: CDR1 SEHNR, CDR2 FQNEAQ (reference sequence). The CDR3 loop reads CASTGSIRTGELFF. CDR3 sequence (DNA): TGTGCCAGCACCGGGAGCATAAGAACCGGGGAGCTGTTTTTT.

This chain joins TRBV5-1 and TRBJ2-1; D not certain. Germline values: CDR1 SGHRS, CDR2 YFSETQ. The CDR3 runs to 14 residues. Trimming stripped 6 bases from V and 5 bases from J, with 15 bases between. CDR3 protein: CASNADPINNEQFF. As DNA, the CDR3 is TGCGCCAGCAACGCCGACCCCATTAACAATGAGCAGTTCTTC.

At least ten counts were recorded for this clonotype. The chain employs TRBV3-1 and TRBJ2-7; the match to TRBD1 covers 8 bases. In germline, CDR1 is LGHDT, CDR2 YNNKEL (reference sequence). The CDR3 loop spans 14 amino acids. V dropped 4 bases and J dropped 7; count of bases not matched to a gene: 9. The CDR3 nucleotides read TGTGCCAGCAGCCCCGGACAGGGCCTTAGGGAGCAGTACTTC. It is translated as CASSPGQGLREQYF.

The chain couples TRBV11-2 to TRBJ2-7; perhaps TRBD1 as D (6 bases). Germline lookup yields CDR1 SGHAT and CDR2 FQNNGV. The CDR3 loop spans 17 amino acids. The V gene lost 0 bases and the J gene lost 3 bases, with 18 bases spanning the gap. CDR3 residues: CASSLDGTGIRIYEQYF. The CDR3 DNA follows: TGTGCCAGCAGCTTAGACGGAACAGGGATAAGGATCTACGAGCAGTACTTC. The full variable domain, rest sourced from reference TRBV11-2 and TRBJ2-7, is EAGVAQSPRYKIIEKRQSVAFWCNPISGHATLYWYQQILGQGPKLLIQFQNNGVVDDSQLPKDRFSAERLKGVDSTLKIQPAKLEDSAVYLCASSLDGTGIRIYEQYFGPGTRLTVT.

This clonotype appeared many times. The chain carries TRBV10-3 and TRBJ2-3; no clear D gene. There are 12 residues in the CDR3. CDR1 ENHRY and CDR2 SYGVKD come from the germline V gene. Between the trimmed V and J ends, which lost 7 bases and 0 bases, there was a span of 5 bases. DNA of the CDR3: TGTGCCATCACCTCTAGCACAGATACGCAGTATTTT. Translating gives CAITSSTDTQYF.